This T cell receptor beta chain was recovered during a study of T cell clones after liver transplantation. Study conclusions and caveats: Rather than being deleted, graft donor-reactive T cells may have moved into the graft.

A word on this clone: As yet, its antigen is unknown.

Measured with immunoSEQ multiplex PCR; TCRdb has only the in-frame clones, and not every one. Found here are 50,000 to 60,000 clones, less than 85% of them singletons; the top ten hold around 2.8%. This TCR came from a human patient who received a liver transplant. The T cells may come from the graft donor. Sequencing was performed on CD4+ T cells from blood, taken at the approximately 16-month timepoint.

The CDR3, as DNA: TGTGCCAGCAGGAAGGGGACGGTTTCTGGAAACACCATATATTTT. Its translation is CASRKGTVSGNTIYF. The chain recombines TRBV2 with TRBJ1-3; maybe TRBD1 (5 bases). The CDR3 has 15 amino acids. Germline assignment: CDR1 SNHLY and CDR2 FYNNEI. Trimming took off 6 bases at V and 1 base at J, with 13 bases between the two ends. Filled out from reference TRBV2 and TRBJ1-3, the complete variable domain reads EPEVTQTPSHQVTQMGQEVILRCVPISNHLYFYWYRQILGQKVEFLVSFYNNEISEKSEIFDDQFSVERPDGSNFTLKIRSTKLEDSAMYFCASRKGTVSGNTIYFGEGSWLTVV.